Each of the 30 T cell receptor beta chains below was sequenced from the same sample in a study of blood T cell repertoires in COVID-19. This table comes from immunoSEQ multiplex PCR, and its TCRdb copy is limited to in-frame clones, with some not included. This repertoire shows 260,000 or so clones, about 91% found once; its top ten account for just over 2.5%. The material sequenced was PBMCs or T cells enriched from blood (not recorded which). The source of these receptors is a woman under 40 with acute COVID-19.

The V call is TRBV12-3 or TRBV12-4, the J call TRBJ1-5; D remains ambiguous. The V end lost 6 bases, the J end lost 8 bases, and 14 bases lay between the germline ends. The CDR3 is 13 amino acids. CDR3 region: CASSKRSLEPQHF. CDR3 nucleotides: TGTGCCAGCAGCAAGAGGAGTTTGGAGCCCCAGCATTTT.

This clone was detected a few times. The chain carries TRBV6-6 and TRBJ1-5; 9 bases are shared with TRBD1. V lost 7 bases, J lost 7 bases, and 11 bases stayed unmatched. Germline lookup yields CDR1 MNHNY and CDR2 SVGAGI (reference sequence). This CDR3 has 15 residues. Here the CDR3 reads CASTPRTGVNQPQHF. CDR3 nucleotide sequence: TGTGCCAGCACTCCACGGACAGGGGTAAACCAGCCCCAGCATTTT.

There are a few counts of this clone. The CDR3 nucleotides read TGTGCCAGCAGTGTCCAGGGATCGAACACTGAAGCTTTCTTT. It encodes CASSVQGSNTEAFF. J is TRBJ1-1 and V is TRBV25-1, with D possibly matching TRBD1 (5 bases). Trimming left V 4 bases short and J 1 base short, with 10 bases between. The CDR3 covers 14 residues. Germline lookup yields CDR1 MGHDK and CDR2 SYGVNS.

The V and J genes are TRBV27 and TRBJ2-5; TRBD2 matches 8 bases. Germline CDR1 reads MNHEY; CDR2 reads SMNVEV (reference sequence). This CDR3 is 15 amino acids long. After removal of 3 bases from V and 5 bases from J, the junction contained 8 bases not matched to a gene. For the CDR3, the DNA is TGTGCCAGCAGTTTGAACGGGGGGGCCGTGGAGACCCAGTACTTC. Translation: CASSLNGGAVETQYF.

There are many counts of this clone. V and J are TRBV7-9 and TRBJ2-1; TRBD1 is a possible D gene (6 bases). Trimming shortened V by 5 bases and J by 10 bases, and 18 bases separated the two germline ends. This CDR3 spans 14 amino acids. The germline gives CDR1 SEHNR, CDR2 FQNEAQ (reference sequence). CDR3 sequence (DNA): TGTGCCAGCAGCCGGCAACGGACAGAACCCGAGCAGTTCTTC. It yields the protein CASSRQRTEPEQFF.

This chain uses TRBV19 with TRBJ2-1, with 11 bases aligning to TRBD2. Germline assignment: CDR1 LNHDA and CDR2 SQIVND (reference sequence). Trimming at V came to 5 bases and at J to 0 bases, leaving 6 bases not matched to a gene. The CDR3 extends over 17 amino acids. Here the CDR3 reads CASSSTSGGPSYNEQFF. CDR3 in DNA: TGTGCCAGTAGTTCCACTAGCGGGGGCCCCTCCTACAATGAGCAGTTCTTC.

The chain has TRBV2 and TRBJ1-1, with 8 bases aligning to TRBD1. V shed 6 bases and J 5 bases; nucleotides not matched to a gene: 8. CDR3 length: 14 amino acids. Per the germline V gene, CDR1 is SNHLY and CDR2 is FYNNEI. The CDR3 spells CASRNTGGKTEAFF. In DNA form, the CDR3 reads TGTGCCAGCAGGAATACAGGGGGAAAGACTGAAGCTTTCTTT.

This chain links TRBV30 with TRBJ1-6; 7 nucleotides line up with TRBD1. Losses at the gene ends were 3 bases for V and 9 bases for J; bases not matched to a gene: 8. Germline loops: CDR1 GTSNPN, CDR2 SVGIG (reference sequence). This CDR3 has 14 residues. CDR3 in DNA: TGTGCCTGGAGGCCAGGGGGACGAAGTTCACCCCTCCACTTT. Amino acid sequence: CAWRPGGRSSPLHF.

The chain links TRBV5-1 to TRBJ2-7; possibly TRBD1 for D (7 bases). Germline V gives CDR1 SGHRS, CDR2 YFSETQ. The CDR3 totals 17 residues. V shed 4 bases and J shed 2 bases, with 22 bases lying between them. The chain's CDR3 is CASSLGPTGRSPYEQYF. Written as DNA, the CDR3 is TGCGCCAGCAGCCTCGGACCGACAGGGAGGTCCCCCTACGAGCAGTACTTC.

The chain couples TRBV19 to TRBJ1-5; 8 nucleotides agree with TRBD1. Germline CDR1 is LNHDA and CDR2 is SQIVND (reference sequence). Unmatched junction bases numbered 8, after V lost 5 bases and J lost 5 bases. The CDR3 has 15 amino acids. The CDR3 bases are TGTGCCAGTAGTGCGCAGGGGGCCGGGTATCAGCCCCAGCATTTT. This sequence encodes CASSAQGAGYQPQHF.

The chain has TRBV11-2 and TRBJ2-3; 8 bases line up with TRBD2. V was pared by 6 bases and J by 4 bases, with 15 bases of the junction left unmatched. This CDR3 comprises 17 residues. Per germline, CDR1 SGHAT and CDR2 FQNNGV. CDR3 region: CASSHDSTSAGSDTQYF. CDR3 sequence (DNA): TGTGCCAGCAGTCACGACTCGACTAGCGCGGGGTCAGATACGCAGTATTTT.

The J gene is TRBJ2-1, the V gene TRBV6-5; 9 bases line up with TRBD1. V trimming: 7 bases; J trimming: 1 base; junction bases outside the gene matches: 2. The CDR3 contains 14 residues. Germline loops: CDR1 MNHEY, CDR2 SVGAGI. The CDR3 nucleotides read TGTGCCAGCAACGGACAGGGGTCCTACAATGAGCAGTTCTTC. It codes for CASNGQGSYNEQFF.

The chain links TRBV12-3 or TRBV12-4 to TRBJ1-1; D not certain. The ends were cut back, 7 bases at V and 4 bases at J, with 7 bases in the middle. The CDR3 spans 11 residues. CDR3 coding DNA: TGTGCCAGCAACCTCGGCACTGAAGCTTTCTTT. Its protein is CASNLGTEAFF.

The genes are TRBV30 and TRBJ2-5, with no clear D. The CDR3 contains 12 residues. CDR1 is GTSNPN, CDR2 SVGIG, per germline (reference sequence). V lost 7 bases and J lost 4, with 13 bases in between. Here the CDR3 DNA reads TGTGCCTTAACCGTTAGCAGAGAGACCCAGTACTTC. Translated: CALTVSRETQYF.

V is TRBV29-1 and J is TRBJ1-4; D may be TRBD1 (5 bases). The CDR3 runs 12 residues. V gave up 5 bases and J gave up 10 bases, with 14 bases separating them. Germline lookup yields CDR1 SQVTM and CDR2 ANQGSEA. The CDR3 protein is CSVLGTVGKLFF. Here the CDR3 DNA reads TGCAGCGTTCTCGGGACTGTTGGAAAACTGTTTTTT.

This chain connects TRBV2 to TRBJ1-2; D is perhaps TRBD1 (5 bases). The length of the CDR3 is 14 residues. CDR1 SNHLY and CDR2 FYNNEI come from the germline V gene. Trimming removed 2 bases at V and 4 bases at J, with 11 bases between. The CDR3: CASSEHRLTYGYTF. DNA for the CDR3: TGTGCCAGCAGTGAACACAGGCTCACCTATGGCTACACCTTC.

This clone was seen a single time. The chain employs TRBV2 and TRBJ1-1; D is unresolved. The V gene lost 10 bases and the J gene lost 3 bases, with 9 bases spanning the gap. The CDR3 is made up of 11 amino acids. Germline CDR1 and CDR2: SNHLY and FYNNEI. The DNA of the CDR3 is TGTGCCACCTTGTTGTACACTGAAGCTTTCTTT. It codes for CATLLYTEAFF. Drawing the rest from reference TRBV2 and TRBJ1-1, the complete variable domain is EPEVTQTPSHQVTQMGQEVILRCVPISNHLYFYWYRQILGQKVEFLVSFYNNEISEKSEIFDDQFSVERPDGSNFTLKIRSTKLEDSAMYFCATLLYTEAFFGQGTRLTVV.

The gene calls are TRBV4-2 and TRBJ2-7; 9 positions match TRBD1. The CDR3 totals 14 residues. From germline, CDR1 is LGHNA and CDR2 YNFKEQ. J lost 5 bases, V lost 1 base, and 3 bases had no gene match. CDR3 bases: TGTGCCAGCAGCCAAGCTACAGGGGGCCACGAGCAGTACTTC. The encoded protein is CASSQATGGHEQYF.

The chain is built from TRBV4-1 and TRBJ1-6; 8 bases agree with TRBD1. This CDR3 is built from 16 residues. V was clipped by 0 bases and J by 8 bases; unmatched bases: 6. Germline CDR1 MGHRA, CDR2 YSYEKL. This CDR3 is CASSQDQGARYSPLHF. The CDR3 DNA sequence: TGCGCCAGCAGCCAAGATCAGGGGGCTAGATATTCACCCCTCCACTTT.

The chain uses TRBV18 and TRBJ1-1; perhaps TRBD1 as D (6 bases). Trimming stripped 5 bases from V and 4 bases from J, with 20 bases between. Per the germline V gene, CDR1 is KGHSH and CDR2 is LQKENI. CDR3 length: 16 amino acids. The CDR3 protein is CASSWETGLMGTEAFF. CDR3 bases: TGTGCCAGCTCATGGGAAACAGGGTTAATGGGCACTGAAGCTTTCTTT. Full variable domain (outside the CDR3, taken from reference TRBV18 and TRBJ1-1): NAGVMQNPRHLVRRRGQEARLRCSPMKGHSHVYWYRQLPEEGLKFMVYLQKENIIDESGMPKERFSAEFPKEGPSILRIQQVVRGDSAAYFCASSWETGLMGTEAFFGQGTRLTVV.

The chain employs TRBV7-8 and TRBJ2-3; 12 nucleotides align to TRBD2. Trimming took 5 bases from V and 9 from J; bases not matched to a gene: 6. CDR3 length equals 14 residues. The germline CDR1 and CDR2 sequences are SGHVS and FQNEAQ. This chain's CDR3 is CASSPRLAGETQYF. DNA of the CDR3: TGTGCCAGCAGCCCCAGACTAGCGGGGGAAACGCAGTATTTT. The entire variable domain, with the rest obtained from reference TRBV7-8 and TRBJ2-3, is as follows: GAGVSQSPRYKVAKRGQDVALRCDPISGHVSLFWYQQALGQGPEFLTYFQNEAQLDKSGLPSDRFFAERPEGSVSTLKIQRTQQEDSAVYLCASSPRLAGETQYFGPGTRLTVL.

J is TRBJ2-3 and V is TRBV7-2; D unresolved. Germline V gene data show CDR1 as SGHTA and CDR2 as FQGNSA. The CDR3 is 13 residues long. V was clipped by 7 bases and J by 6 bases, with 14 bases between them. The CDR3, as DNA: TGTGCCAGCAACGACATCTCAAAGGATACGCAGTATTTT. Translated: CASNDISKDTQYF.

The V gene is TRBV28, the J gene TRBJ2-7, with a tentative D call TRBD1 (6 bases). Per germline, CDR1 MDHEN and CDR2 SYDVKM. CDR3 size: 11 residues. With 11 bases removed from V and 7 bases from J, the gap between germline ends came to 15 bases. CDR3 bases: TGTGCCCAGCCAGGGGCCGAAGAGCAGTACTTC. Protein: CAQPGAEEQYF.

V usage is TRBV6-5 and J usage is TRBJ2-7; 10 bases fit TRBD1. The CDR3 has 14 residues. V trimming: 3 bases; J trimming: 3 bases; junction bases outside the gene matches: 2. Germline-derived CDR1 and CDR2 are MNHEY and SVGAGI. DNA of the CDR3: TGTGCCAGCAGTTATGGACAGGGGGACTACGAGCAGTACTTC. As protein: CASSYGQGDYEQYF.

The rearrangement uses TRBV5-5 and TRBJ2-5; D is undetermined. The V end lost 0 bases, the J end lost 2 bases, and 14 bases lay between the germline ends. The CDR3 has 16 residues. Germline V gene lookup returns CDR1 SGHKS and CDR2 YYEKEE (reference sequence). The CDR3 nucleotides read TGTGCCAGCAGCTTGGGCGCAAGTCCAAGTCAAGAGACCCAGTACTTC. Translating it yields CASSLGASPSQETQYF.

V usage is TRBV4-1 and J usage is TRBJ2-1, with D maybe TRBD1 (5 bases). V was clipped by 4 bases and J by 8 bases, with 18 bases between them. Per germline, CDR1 MGHRA and CDR2 YSYEKL. The CDR3 extends over 15 amino acids. CDR3 DNA: TGCGCCAGCAGCCTGGGGCCGAGACTTCTTGATGAGCAGTTCTTC. Encoded protein: CASSLGPRLLDEQFF.

The chain combines TRBV30 with TRBJ2-7; D is unclear. There are 12 residues in the CDR3. The V end lost 6 bases, the J end lost 4 bases, and 13 bases lay between the germline ends. The germline CDR1 and CDR2 sequences are GTSNPN and SVGIG (reference sequence). Here the CDR3 DNA reads TGTGCCTGTAGCCTCAAACTTTACGAGCAGTACTTC. It yields the protein CACSLKLYEQYF.

CDR3 bases: TGCGCCAGCAGCGTCCAGGTCGGTAATGAGCAGTTCTTC. Translated, it gives CASSVQVGNEQFF. The rearrangement uses TRBV5-1 and TRBJ2-1, with unresolved D. The CDR3 is made up of 13 amino acids. Trimming removed 4 bases from V and 7 bases from J, with 12 bases in between. Germline lookup yields CDR1 SGHRS and CDR2 YFSETQ.

V is TRBV23-1 and J is TRBJ1-4, with a tentative D call TRBD1 (5 bases). TRBV23-1 is known as an ORF, though its function is uncertain. The CDR3 sequence is 16 residues long. V shed 2 bases and J shed 0 bases, with 10 bases lying between them. In DNA form, the CDR3 reads TGCGCCAGCAGTCAACCCGACAGTTCAACTAATGAAAAACTGTTTTTT. Translated: CASSQPDSSTNEKLFF.

This clone has just one count. The genes are TRBV7-9 and TRBJ1-6; TRBD1 matches at 8 bases. The length of the CDR3 is 16 residues. The germline V gene encodes CDR1 SEHNR and CDR2 FQNEAQ (reference sequence). V was clipped by 5 bases and J by 5 bases; unmatched bases: 8. The CDR3 reads CASSLRTGIHNSPLHF. DNA for the CDR3: TGTGCCAGCAGCCTACGGACAGGGATCCATAATTCACCCCTCCACTTT. Using reference TRBV7-9 and TRBJ1-6 for the parts outside the CDR3, the full variable domain is DTGVSQNPRHKITKRGQNVTFRCDPISEHNRLYWYRQTLGQGPEFLTYFQNEAQLEKSRLLSDRFSAERPKGSFSTLEIQRTEQGDSAMYLCASSLRTGIHNSPLHFGNGTRLTVT.